This TCR beta chain was observed in a study of cytomegalovirus exposure and HLA in healthy donors. Study-wide findings and caveats: The authors assumed roughly uniform sequencing depth across donors for presence/absence analyses.

CDR1 SGHTA and CDR2 FQGNSA come from the germline V gene. The CDR3 sequence is 15 residues long. Unmatched junction bases numbered 4, after V lost 2 bases and J lost 2 bases. The PCR employed 60 Vbeta primers together with 13 Jbeta primers. The repertoire was sequenced with immunoSEQ multiplex PCR; TCRdb's copy has only in-frame clones and lacks some. Of about 120,000 clones in the sample, 79% were seen once. In regard to this clone: Its antigen remains unidentified.

Sequencing was done on a sample of PBMCs. The clonotype originates from a man aged 25-40 years in good health and CMV-seropositive. The chain uses TRBV7-2 and TRBJ2-7; 9 positions match TRBD2. This CDR3 is CASSLSASGAYEQYF. In DNA, the CDR3 is TGTGCCAGCAGCTTAAGCGCTAGCGGGGCCTACGAGCAGTACTTC.